This T cell receptor (beta chain) was profiled in a study of cytomegalovirus exposure and HLA in healthy donors. About the research overall: Among the 370 or so donors who were genotyped, about 86% fell in the genetic ancestry cluster that is associated with self-reported Caucasian donors. Study-level results: As a later analysis revealed, the rate of TCR association differed by HLA locus, with DRB1 most and HLA-C fewest.

This CDR3 is built from 13 residues. Germline assignment: CDR1 MNHNY and CDR2 SVGAGI (reference sequence). Trimming stripped 4 bases from V and 6 bases from J, with 12 bases between. This PCR relied on a set of 60 Vbeta primers and 13 Jbeta primers. Generated by immunoSEQ multiplex PCR, the TCRdb table keeps only in-frame clones and is missing some. Here the sample spans 150,000 or so clones, roughly 78% being singletons. Turning to this clone: No antigen is known for it.

This TCR came from a woman between 45 and 60 years old in good health and CMV-seropositive. The genes are TRBV6-6 and TRBJ1-2; D possibly corresponds to TRBD1 (6 bases). Sequences were obtained from PBMCs. CDR3 sequence reads: CASSLLQGDGYTF. The CDR3 coding sequence is TGTGCCAGCAGTTTGTTACAGGGAGATGGCTACACCTTC.